The clone carrying this TCR beta chain was detected many times. This sample was taken from a study of T cells after yellow fever vaccination. Conversion of TCR transcripts into cDNA relied on 5'RACE template switching, which added a universal primer site and UMIs. TCRdb called the 5' RACE reads again in MiXCR, with one record for every CDR3 protein. Among approximately 300,000 distinct CDR3 sequences, about 11% were seen once, and the ten largest hold roughly 3%. The CDR3 consists of 12 residues. With 4 bases removed from V and 6 bases from J, the gap between germline ends came to 10 bases. Germline V gives CDR1 SGHRS, CDR2 YFSETQ.

Material: CD4+ T cells sorted from PBMCs, obtained 45 days after the yellow fever booster vaccination. The chain links TRBV5-1 to TRBJ1-2; D gene uncertain. The sequence was collected from a man aged 18 to 30 who received the YFV17D yellow fever vaccine. CDR3 nucleotides: TGCGCCAGCAGCCGAGGTGAGGATGGCTACACCTTC. This translates into CASSRGEDGYTF.